Below, 4 T cell receptor beta chains from the same sample are listed, as sequenced in a study of blood T cells in healthy people across ages. With a J-beta primer mix and a sample-barcoded 5' primer, a second PCR ran about 7 to 11 cycles. MiXCR, applied by TCRdb to the 5' RACE reads, yields one record per CDR3 protein. The table lists 600,000 to 800,000 distinct CDR3 sequences, around 20% of them singletons. The material sequenced was blood. The source is a man aged 70 or older in good health.

The V gene is TRBV12-3 or TRBV12-4, the J gene TRBJ1-3; D gene uncertain. The CDR3 contains 15 residues. The V end was cut by 1 base, the J end by 1 base, with 8 bases between. The CDR3 DNA is TGTGCCAGCAGTTTAGAACCGAGATCTGGAAACACCATATATTTT. As protein: CASSLEPRSGNTIYF.

This clonotype was seen ten or more times. V gene TRBV3-1 combines with J gene TRBJ2-5; D is uncertain. Looked up from germline, CDR1 is LGHDT and CDR2 is YNNKEL (reference sequence). Trimming shortened V by 0 bases and J by 5 bases, and 19 bases separated the two germline ends. The CDR3 runs 17 residues. Here the CDR3 DNA reads TGTGCCAGCAGCCAAGATAAAGACCCCCGGTTAAGGGAGACCCAGTACTTC. Its translation: CASSQDKDPRLRETQYF.

This clonotype was detected a few times. The chain joins TRBV7-3 to TRBJ2-3; no clear D gene. The ends were cut back, 2 bases at V and 6 bases at J, with 9 bases in the middle. The CDR3 loop spans 13 amino acids. Per the germline V gene, CDR1 is SGHTA and CDR2 is FQGTGA. This CDR3 is CASSLLGIDTQYF. The DNA of the CDR3 is TGTGCCAGCAGCTTATTGGGGATTGATACGCAGTATTTT. The whole variable domain, remainder taken from reference TRBV7-3 and TRBJ2-3, is GAGVSQTPSNKVTEKGKYVELRCDPISGHTALYWYRQSLGQGPEFLIYFQGTGAADDSGLPNDRFFAVRPEGSVSTLKIQRTERGDSAVYLCASSLLGIDTQYFGPGTRLTVL.

This clonotype has a handful of counts. The chain joins TRBV5-1 to TRBJ2-5; 10 nucleotides line up with TRBD1. Germline V lookup: CDR1 SGHRS, CDR2 YFSETQ. The CDR3 covers 16 residues. V lost 4 bases to trimming and J lost 2 bases; unmatched junction nucleotides: 8. The CDR3 sequence is CASSQSGTGDQETQYF. CDR3 DNA: TGCGCCAGCAGCCAGTCCGGGACAGGGGATCAAGAGACCCAGTACTTC. The full variable domain, completed using reference TRBV5-1 and TRBJ2-5, is KAGVTQTPRYLIKTRGQQVTLSCSPISGHRSVSWYQQTPGQGLQFLFEYFSETQRNKGNFPGRFSGRQFSNSRSEMNVSTLELGDSALYLCASSQSGTGDQETQYFGPGTRLLVL.